Following are 10 T cell receptor beta chains from one sample sequenced in a study of blood T cell repertoires in COVID-19. Sequencing used immunoSEQ multiplex PCR; TCRdb keeps in-frame clones, though not all of them. The sample holds approximately 240,000 clones, 80% to 90% seen once. What was sequenced was peripheral blood. Every receptor here comes from a woman aged 55-69 years who had recovered from COVID-19.

J is TRBJ2-1 and V is TRBV4-2; 11 bases map to TRBD2. CDR3 size: 15 residues. Trimming took 1 base from V and 11 from J; bases not matched to a gene: 7. Germline CDR1 LGHNA, CDR2 YNFKEQ. The CDR3 protein is CASSQVVAGGPQQFF. CDR3 nucleotide sequence: TGTGCCAGCAGCCAAGTGGTAGCGGGGGGGCCTCAGCAGTTCTTC.

In DNA form, the CDR3 reads TGTGCCTGGAGTGTCAAAGGGACAGTTTATTCACCCCTCCACTTT. This codes for CAWSVKGTVYSPLHF. This chain connects TRBV30 to TRBJ1-6; 7 bases match TRBD1. Germline loops: CDR1 GTSNPN, CDR2 SVGIG (reference sequence). This CDR3 is built from 15 residues. Trimming at V came to 0 bases and at J to 8 bases, leaving 7 bases not matched to a gene. Full variable domain (outside the CDR3, taken from reference TRBV30 and TRBJ1-6): SQTIHQWPATLVQPVGSPLSLECTVEGTSNPNLYWYRQAAGRGLQLLFYSVGIGQISSEVPQNLSASRPQDRQFILSSKKLLLSDSGFYLCAWSVKGTVYSPLHFGNGTRLTVT.

CDR3: CASSLSGANYGYTF. As DNA, the CDR3 is TGTGCCAGCAGCTTATCGGGGGCTAACTATGGCTACACCTTC. The chain uses TRBV11-2 and TRBJ1-2; D is perhaps TRBD1 (5 bases). Trimming took 2 bases from V and 0 from J, leaving 7 bases between them. The V gene's germline CDR1 is SGHAT and CDR2 FQNNGV. The CDR3 extends over 14 amino acids.

This clone was counted a few times. The CDR3 nucleotides read TGTGCCAGCAGTCGGTTTGAGGGTCTCCAAGGGGGCAGTGAGCAGTTCTTC. It encodes CASSRFEGLQGGSEQFF. The rearrangement uses TRBV27 and TRBJ2-1; 7 bases agree with TRBD1. Germline loops: CDR1 MNHEY, CDR2 SMNVEV (reference sequence). CDR3 size: 17 residues. V lost 5 bases to trimming and J lost 9 bases; unmatched junction nucleotides: 19.

The V gene is TRBV2, the J gene TRBJ2-3; 8 nucleotides line up with TRBD2. Germline assignment: CDR1 SNHLY and CDR2 FYNNEI. The V gene end was trimmed by 11 bases and the J gene end by 4 bases; junction bases not matched to a gene: 14. The CDR3 covers 15 residues. This CDR3 reads CALRRPAGGPDTQYF. In nucleotides, the CDR3 is TGTGCCCTGCGACGACCGGCGGGGGGTCCAGATACGCAGTATTTT.

The chain links TRBV29-1 to TRBJ2-5; D may be TRBD2 (6 bases). V shed 0 bases and J shed 1 base, with 12 bases lying between them. Germline assignment: CDR1 SQVTM and CDR2 ANQGSEA. CDR3 length: 15 residues. CDR3 sequence reads: CSVEDGRDFQETQYF. The CDR3 DNA follows: TGCAGCGTTGAAGATGGTCGGGACTTCCAAGAGACCCAGTACTTC.

This sequence joins TRBV5-1 and TRBJ1-2, with a possible D match to TRBD1 (5 bases). The CDR3 is made up of 14 amino acids. Germline assignment: CDR1 SGHRS and CDR2 YFSETQ. V shed 0 bases and J shed 3 bases, with 9 bases lying between them. The CDR3 sequence: CASSLVGGDYGYTF. The DNA of the CDR3 is TGCGCCAGCAGCTTGGTCGGGGGGGACTATGGCTACACCTTC.

The V call is TRBV9, the J call TRBJ1-2; D might be TRBD1 (6 bases). Germline V gene lookup returns CDR1 SGDLS and CDR2 YYNGEE. The CDR3 spans 14 residues. V lost 4 bases, J lost 3 bases, and 13 bases lay in between. The CDR3 region is CASSRGSLDYGYTF. CDR3 coding DNA: TGTGCCAGCAGCAGGGGGAGTCTGGACTATGGCTACACCTTC.

This CDR3 is CASSLGSGGDYGYTF. The CDR3 nucleotides are TGTGCCAGCAGCTTAGGGTCAGGGGGTGACTATGGCTACACCTTC. This chain joins TRBV27 and TRBJ1-2; 7 bases map to TRBD1. V was pared by 6 bases and J by 3 bases, with 10 bases of the junction left unmatched. The germline V gene has CDR1 MNHEY and CDR2 SMNVEV (reference sequence). The CDR3 runs 15 residues.

J is TRBJ1-5 and V is TRBV19; a possible D gene is TRBD1 (6 bases). Trimming shortened V by 9 bases and J by 0 bases, and 12 bases separated the two germline ends. This CDR3 is 14 amino acids long. CDR1 is LNHDA and CDR2 is SQIVND in the germline V gene (reference sequence). The CDR3: CASETGFSNQPQHF. DNA for the CDR3: TGTGCCAGCGAGACAGGTTTTAGCAATCAGCCCCAGCATTTT. The variable domain in full, with the rest retrieved from reference TRBV19 and TRBJ1-5, is DGGITQSPKYLFRKEGQNVTLSCEQNLNHDAMYWYRQDPGQGLRLIYYSQIVNDFQKGDIAEGYSVSREKKESFPLTVTSAQKNPTAFYLCASETGFSNQPQHFGDGTRLSIL.